This is a list of T cell receptor beta chains from one sample in a study of lymphopenia after photon versus proton radiotherapy. The method was immunoSEQ multiplex PCR; TCRdb's version includes in-frame clones alone and lacks a portion of them. The data hold roughly 67,000 clones, with just over 90% observed a single time. This material consisted of peripheral blood, taken from a patient treated with photon-based radiotherapy. Every receptor here comes from a woman in her seventies with pancreatic cancer. Both conserved end residues are part of each CDR3. Each record gives: CDR3 DNA, CDR3 protein, J gene, V gene, D gene, clone size. A D gene is named only where the DNA matches it firmly. For some rows the clone size is stated as once, few or many, or as a class when expanded; others skip it.

CDR3nt: TGTGCCAGCAGACCACTAGCGGGAGCGGGAGATACGCAGTATTTT; CDR3aa: CASRPLAGAGDTQYF; j_gene: TRBJ2-3; v_gene: TRBV14; d_gene: TRBD2; abundance: .
CDR3nt: TGTGCCAGCAGTCTCACGATATACCCCTACGAGCAGTACTTC; CDR3aa: CASSLTIYPYEQYF; j_gene: TRBJ2-7; v_gene: TRBV27; d_gene: .; abundance: .
CDR3nt: TGTGCCAGCAGCGATACCGGCTGGGACAGCCCTGGAAACACCATATATTTT; CDR3aa: CASSDTGWDSPGNTIYF; j_gene: TRBJ1-3; v_gene: TRBV11-2; d_gene: TRBD1; abundance: .
CDR3nt: TGTGCCAGCAGCTTCCCTTACAATGAGCAGTTCTTC; CDR3aa: CASSFPYNEQFF; j_gene: TRBJ2-1; v_gene: TRBV5-8; d_gene: .; abundance: .
CDR3nt: TGTGCCAGCAGCTTAGGAGGCCTCATTTCGTACGAGCAGTACTTC; CDR3aa: CASSLGGLISYEQYF; j_gene: TRBJ2-7; v_gene: TRBV7-2; d_gene: .; abundance: .
CDR3nt: TGTGCCAGCAGCCCCCGGGCGGGAAGAGGCCCTTCCGGGGCCAACGTCCTGACTTTC; CDR3aa: CASSPRAGRGPSGANVLTF; j_gene: TRBJ2-6; v_gene: TRBV9; d_gene: .; abundance: .
CDR3nt: TGTGCCAGCAGCTTAGTCGCGGGGAGGGGAAATACGCAGTATTTT; CDR3aa: CASSLVAGRGNTQYF; j_gene: TRBJ2-3; v_gene: TRBV7-2; d_gene: TRBD2; abundance: once
CDR3nt: TGTGCCAGCAGCCAAGTACTTATACGGTTGGGACAGGGTGGAGATACGCAGTATTTT; CDR3aa: CASSQVLIRLGQGGDTQYF; j_gene: TRBJ2-3; v_gene: TRBV14; d_gene: TRBD1; abundance: .
CDR3nt: TGTGCTAGTGGTTCCCGACAGGGGCGAGACGAGCAGTACTTC; CDR3aa: CASGSRQGRDEQYF; j_gene: TRBJ2-7; v_gene: TRBV12-5; d_gene: TRBD1; abundance: .
CDR3nt: TGTGCCAGCAGTTACCGGGGGGGGGAGACCCAGTACTTC; CDR3aa: CASSYRGGETQYF; j_gene: TRBJ2-5; v_gene: TRBV28; d_gene: TRBD2; abundance: .
CDR3nt: TGTGCCAGCAGTTACTCGGGTTTCTCCTACGAGCAGTACTTC; CDR3aa: CASSYSGFSYEQYF; j_gene: TRBJ2-7; v_gene: TRBV6-5; d_gene: .; abundance: .
CDR3nt: TGTGCCAGCAGTGAAGGCCTGGGTAGGGTGAACACTGAAGCTTTCTTT; CDR3aa: CASSEGLGRVNTEAFF; j_gene: TRBJ1-1; v_gene: TRBV6-1; d_gene: .; abundance: few
CDR3nt: TGTGCCAGCAGCTTAGAAGGACTAGCGGGAGGGCCCGGTGGAACAGATACGCAGTATTTT; CDR3aa: CASSLEGLAGGPGGTDTQYF; j_gene: TRBJ2-3; v_gene: TRBV11-2; d_gene: TRBD2; abundance: .
CDR3nt: TGTGCCAGCAGCTTGGACGCCGTCAGGAACACTGAAGCTTTCTTT; CDR3aa: CASSLDAVRNTEAFF; j_gene: TRBJ1-1; v_gene: TRBV5-6; d_gene: .; abundance: .
CDR3nt: TGTGCCAGCAGCCCTTGGGACCGCCACTCTGGAAACACCATATATTTT; CDR3aa: CASSPWDRHSGNTIYF; j_gene: TRBJ1-3; v_gene: TRBV7-9; d_gene: .; abundance: .
CDR3nt: TGTGCCAGCAGCACCACTAGCGGTTACAATGAGCAGTTCTTC; CDR3aa: CASSTTSGYNEQFF; j_gene: TRBJ2-1; v_gene: TRBV7-2; d_gene: TRBD2; abundance: .
CDR3nt: TGTGCCAGTAGCCCGACTAGCGGGTACAATGAGCAGTTCTTC; CDR3aa: CASSPTSGYNEQFF; j_gene: TRBJ2-1; v_gene: TRBV19; d_gene: TRBD2; abundance: .
CDR3nt: TGCAGCGTTGAGGGACAGGGGCTCCACGAGCAGTACTTC; CDR3aa: CSVEGQGLHEQYF; j_gene: TRBJ2-7; v_gene: TRBV29-1; d_gene: TRBD1; abundance: .
CDR3nt: TGTGCCAGCAGTCGCCGGGAGAGGACTGAAGCTTTCTTT; CDR3aa: CASSRRERTEAFF; j_gene: TRBJ1-1; v_gene: TRBV28; d_gene: .; abundance: .
CDR3nt: TGTGCCAGCAGTTCTTCCCGGGGGACAGTGCAGTACTTC; CDR3aa: CASSSSRGTVQYF; j_gene: TRBJ2-7; v_gene: TRBV27; d_gene: .; abundance: .
CDR3nt: TGTGCCAGCAGCTCCCGCGGGCGAGCGGGAGCGAAGGAGCAGTACTTC; CDR3aa: CASSSRGRAGAKEQYF; j_gene: TRBJ2-7; v_gene: TRBV28; d_gene: TRBD2; abundance: .
CDR3nt: TGTGCCAGCAGCCAAGATGTGGGACTAGCGGGAGGGGGCGAGCAGTTCTTC; CDR3aa: CASSQDVGLAGGGEQFF; j_gene: TRBJ2-1; v_gene: TRBV4-2; d_gene: TRBD2; abundance: .
CDR3nt: TGTGCCAGCAGCTTAAAGCACGGGACTAGCGGGAGGTATTACAATGAGCAGTTCTTC; CDR3aa: CASSLKHGTSGRYYNEQFF; j_gene: TRBJ2-1; v_gene: TRBV7-2; d_gene: TRBD2; abundance: .
CDR3nt: TGCAGCGTCGAAGGCGGGGGGACAGGGTTCAATGAGCAGTTCTTC; CDR3aa: CSVEGGGTGFNEQFF; j_gene: TRBJ2-1; v_gene: TRBV29-1; d_gene: .; abundance: .
CDR3nt: TGTGCCATCAGTGAGTCCGCTGGGGTTGGAGAGACCCAGTACTTC; CDR3aa: CAISESAGVGETQYF; j_gene: TRBJ2-5; v_gene: TRBV10-3; d_gene: .; abundance: .
CDR3nt: TGTGCCAGCAGCGGACTAGCGGGAGGAAGGACCGGGGAGCTGTTTTTT; CDR3aa: CASSGLAGGRTGELFF; j_gene: TRBJ2-2; v_gene: TRBV9; d_gene: TRBD2; abundance: .
CDR3nt: TGTGCCAGCAGTCCCCTCCGGGATGAGCAGTTCTTC; CDR3aa: CASSPLRDEQFF; j_gene: TRBJ2-1; v_gene: TRBV28; d_gene: .; abundance: once
CDR3nt: TGCGCCAGCAGCCAAGATTTAGCGGGAGGACCCTACGAGCAGTACTTC; CDR3aa: CASSQDLAGGPYEQYF; j_gene: TRBJ2-7; v_gene: TRBV4-3; d_gene: TRBD2; abundance: .
CDR3nt: TGTGCCAGCAGTTTATTGCCTAGCAACACCGGGGAGCTGTTTTTT; CDR3aa: CASSLLPSNTGELFF; j_gene: TRBJ2-2; v_gene: TRBV27; d_gene: .; abundance: .
CDR3nt: TGTGCCAGTAGTCCTTGGACAGGGCCCTATGGAGAGACCCAGTACTTC; CDR3aa: CASSPWTGPYGETQYF; j_gene: TRBJ2-5; v_gene: TRBV19; d_gene: TRBD1; abundance: .
CDR3nt: TGTGCCAGCAGCCAGGGGGGGGCTGGCGTCTCCTACGAGCAGTACTTC; CDR3aa: CASSQGGAGVSYEQYF; j_gene: TRBJ2-7; v_gene: TRBV4-2; d_gene: .; abundance: .
CDR3nt: TGTGCCAGCAGCCCTACTCTTGGACTAGAGGCGAACAATGAGCAGTTCTTC; CDR3aa: CASSPTLGLEANNEQFF; j_gene: TRBJ2-1; v_gene: TRBV7-9; d_gene: TRBD2; abundance: once
CDR3nt: TGTGCCAGCAGTACTCGCCCGGGGGGTGGGACTGTGGCCCGGACCGGGGAGCTGTTTTTT; CDR3aa: CASSTRPGGGTVARTGELFF; j_gene: TRBJ2-2; v_gene: TRBV27; d_gene: TRBD2; abundance: .
CDR3nt: TGCAGTGTCTCGACGAGGAATGAGCAGTTCTTC; CDR3aa: CSVSTRNEQFF; j_gene: TRBJ2-1; v_gene: TRBV20-1; d_gene: .; abundance: .
CDR3nt: TGCAGCGTTGAATGGTACACTGAAGCTTTCTTT; CDR3aa: CSVEWYTEAFF; j_gene: TRBJ1-1; v_gene: TRBV29-1; d_gene: .; abundance: .
CDR3nt: TGTGCCAGCAGCTTGGACCTAAGTACCCAGTACTTC; CDR3aa: CASSLDLSTQYF; j_gene: TRBJ2-5; v_gene: TRBV7-2; d_gene: .; abundance: .
CDR3nt: TGTGCCAGCAGCTTTTCGACAGTAAGCTCCTACGAGCAGTACTTC; CDR3aa: CASSFSTVSSYEQYF; j_gene: TRBJ2-7; v_gene: TRBV7-2; d_gene: .; abundance: .
CDR3nt: TGTGCCAGCAGCCCAACCCTACTAGCCCCCGGGGAGCTGTTTTTT; CDR3aa: CASSPTLLAPGELFF; j_gene: TRBJ2-2; v_gene: TRBV11-1; d_gene: .; abundance: .
CDR3nt: TGTGCCACCAGCAGAGGGGGGGACCTAGAGCAGTTCTTC; CDR3aa: CATSRGGDLEQFF; j_gene: TRBJ2-1; v_gene: TRBV15; d_gene: .; abundance: .
CDR3nt: TGTGCCAGCAGCTCACGGGGTATAGGACAGTCCACCTCCTACGAGCAGTACTTC; CDR3aa: CASSSRGIGQSTSYEQYF; j_gene: TRBJ2-7; v_gene: TRBV7-2; d_gene: .; abundance: .
CDR3nt: TGTGCCAGCAGCTTGGGCCGACAGGGGGCAAGTGGAAACACCATATATTTT; CDR3aa: CASSLGRQGASGNTIYF; j_gene: TRBJ1-3; v_gene: TRBV5-4; d_gene: TRBD1; abundance: .
CDR3nt: TGCAGCGTTGGGGACACGGCCTACGAGCAGTACTTC; CDR3aa: CSVGDTAYEQYF; j_gene: TRBJ2-7; v_gene: TRBV29-1; d_gene: .; abundance: .
CDR3nt: TGTGCCAGCAGTTACTCACAGGTGCCGTACGAAAAACTGTTTTTT; CDR3aa: CASSYSQVPYEKLFF; j_gene: TRBJ1-4; v_gene: TRBV6-5; d_gene: .; abundance: few
CDR3nt: TGTGCCAGCAGCCAGGGCGGGTACGAAGGCGGGGAGCTGTTTTTT; CDR3aa: CASSQGGYEGGELFF; j_gene: TRBJ2-2; v_gene: TRBV28; d_gene: .; abundance: .
CDR3nt: TGTGCCAGCAGTCGGACTAGCGGGAAGTACAATGAGCAGTTCTTC; CDR3aa: CASSRTSGKYNEQFF; j_gene: TRBJ2-1; v_gene: TRBV2; d_gene: TRBD2; abundance: .
CDR3nt: TGTGCCAGCTCACCACCGCGGACAGGGGGAGTCAATGAGCAGTTCTTC; CDR3aa: CASSPPRTGGVNEQFF; j_gene: TRBJ2-1; v_gene: TRBV18; d_gene: TRBD1; abundance: .
CDR3nt: TGTGCCAGCAGTGAAAGGGAGATTGCTCAGCAGTACTTC; CDR3aa: CASSEREIAQQYF; j_gene: TRBJ2-7; v_gene: TRBV2; d_gene: .; abundance: .
CDR3nt: TGTGCCAGCAGCCTGGTAGGGATGTGGGAGACCCAGTACTTC; CDR3aa: CASSLVGMWETQYF; j_gene: TRBJ2-5; v_gene: TRBV5-6; d_gene: .; abundance: .
CDR3nt: TGTGCCAGCGTGTGGTCTTTTTCCGGGGAGCTGTTTTTT; CDR3aa: CASVWSFSGELFF; j_gene: TRBJ2-2; v_gene: TRBV6-1; d_gene: .; abundance: .
CDR3nt: TGTGCCAGCAGCTTCTCTAGCGGGAGATACAATGAGCAGTTCTTC; CDR3aa: CASSFSSGRYNEQFF; j_gene: TRBJ2-1; v_gene: TRBV5-8; d_gene: TRBD2; abundance: .
CDR3nt: TGTGCCAGCAGTTATGACAGGGGACAAGAGACCCAGTACTTC; CDR3aa: CASSYDRGQETQYF; j_gene: TRBJ2-5; v_gene: TRBV28; d_gene: TRBD1; abundance: .
CDR3nt: TGTGCCAGTATGAGGTGGGCTAGCGGGCCGTACAATGAGCAGTTCTTC; CDR3aa: CASMRWASGPYNEQFF; j_gene: TRBJ2-1; v_gene: TRBV19; d_gene: TRBD2; abundance: .
CDR3nt: TGTGCCAGCAGCCCCTTAGAACCCTACGAGCAGTACTTC; CDR3aa: CASSPLEPYEQYF; j_gene: TRBJ2-7; v_gene: TRBV7-8; d_gene: .; abundance: .
CDR3nt: TGTGCCAGCAGTGAATACGGGACAGGGGGGACGCAGTATTTT; CDR3aa: CASSEYGTGGTQYF; j_gene: TRBJ2-3; v_gene: TRBV25-1; d_gene: TRBD1; abundance: .
CDR3nt: TGCGCCAGCAGCCAACGGACTAGCGGGAGCGCAGATACGCAGTATTTT; CDR3aa: CASSQRTSGSADTQYF; j_gene: TRBJ2-3; v_gene: TRBV4-3; d_gene: TRBD2; abundance: once
CDR3nt: TGTGCCAGCTCCCAGGGGTCGCAAGGAAATGAGCAGTTCTTC; CDR3aa: CASSQGSQGNEQFF; j_gene: TRBJ2-1; v_gene: TRBV18; d_gene: .; abundance: .
CDR3nt: TGTGCCAGCACCGACCCCACCGGGACAAACGAAAAACTGTTTTTT; CDR3aa: CASTDPTGTNEKLFF; j_gene: TRBJ1-4; v_gene: TRBV6-1; d_gene: .; abundance: .
CDR3nt: TGTGCCAGCAGCCTTGGGTCCGTATCAAACAATGAGCAGTTCTTC; CDR3aa: CASSLGSVSNNEQFF; j_gene: TRBJ2-1; v_gene: TRBV5-8; d_gene: .; abundance: .